This note documents a single TCR beta chain sequence. In the PCR, 60 Vbeta and 13 Jbeta primers were used. The repertoire was sequenced with immunoSEQ multiplex PCR; TCRdb's copy has only in-frame clones and lacks some. The table records 150,000 to 200,000 clones, more than 60% of them present only once. The source of the sample is a study of cytomegalovirus exposure and HLA in healthy donors. Study-level background: About 200 million T cells yielded over 90 million unique TCR beta sequences in earlier analysis.

The sequenced sample was PBMCs. The TCR sequence derives from a man aged 18-30 years in good health and CMV-seronegative.

CDR3 sequence: CAWSVTGTGYEKLFF. In nucleotides, the CDR3 is TGTGCCTGGAGTGTCACTGGGACAGGGTATGAAAAACTGTTTTTT. The rearrangement links TRBV30 to TRBJ1-4; TRBD1 agrees at 9 bases. Germline V gene data show CDR1 as GTSNPN and CDR2 as SVGIG (reference sequence). This CDR3 is 15 amino acids long. Germline trimming cut 0 bases from V and 6 bases from J; bases unmatched to any gene: 5.